This T cell receptor beta chain appears in the sequencing data of a study of HIV-infected patients and healthy controls. General study findings and limits: Only sixteen HIV-infected individuals were processed, a major limit on how widely findings apply. In healthy controls, MAIT alpha CDR3s were common; in HIV+ repertoires, severely depleted. The diversity differences were not explained by slight age and sex differences between study cohorts.

Alpha and beta constant-region primers primed reverse transcription of about 0.5 ug RNA. Alpha and beta chain libraries were made separately by chain-specific third strand synthesis with multiplexing indices. Second strand DNA was synthesized using a primer at the SP2 site. Each CDR3 protein gets one entry after TCRdb re-called the 5' RACE reads with MiXCR. The sample lists 10,000 to 15,000 distinct CDR3 sequences, around 9.9% occurring once. This clonotype is labeled medium-sized. No antigen is known for it. Whole blood was used without fractionation, so all unsorted peripheral T cells were included. The TCR sequence derives from an adult in good health. What was sequenced was blood.

The CDR3 coding sequence is TGTGCCAGCAGCCAGAGCGGGAGGTACATTCAGTACTTC. Translating it yields CASSQSGRYIQYF. The chain recombines TRBV3-1 with TRBJ2-4, with 9 bases identical to TRBD2. The CDR3 extends over 13 amino acids. With V trimmed by 3 bases and J by 8 bases, 2 bases remained unmatched. Per germline, CDR1 LGHDT and CDR2 YNNKEL (reference sequence). The variable domain in full, with the rest retrieved from reference TRBV3-1 and TRBJ2-4, is DTAVSQTPKYLVTQMGNDKSIKCEQNLGHDTMYWYKQDSKKFLKIMFSYNNKELIINETVPNRFSPKSPDKAHLNLHINSLELGDSAVYFCASSQSGRYIQYFGAGTRLSVL.